The 29 T cell receptor beta chains presented below share a single source sample, sequenced in a study of blood T cells in healthy people across ages. The second PCR ran roughly 6 to 11 cycles with a sample-barcoded 5' primer and J-beta primers. In TCRdb, the 5' RACE reads were re-called with MiXCR into one record per CDR3 protein. The top ten clones hold about 20% of a sample with over 950,000 distinct CDR3 sequences, roughly 50% of them seen once. Sequencing input: blood. The receptor source for this set is an older woman in good health.

Many counts were recorded for this clonotype. CDR3: CSVGPGGNQPQHF. The DNA for the CDR3 is TGCAGCGTTGGACCTGGTGGCAATCAGCCCCAGCATTTT. The chain has TRBV29-1 and TRBJ1-5; D uncertain. Germline CDR1 is SQVTM and CDR2 is ANQGSEA. The CDR3 is 13 residues long. Trimming shortened V by 4 bases and J by 2 bases, and 9 bases separated the two germline ends.

This chain connects TRBV4-1 to TRBJ2-3; D is tentatively TRBD1 or TRBD2 (5 bases each). CDR1 is MGHRA, CDR2 YSYEKL, per germline. There are 15 residues in the CDR3. The V gene lost 0 bases and the J gene lost 6 bases, with 13 bases spanning the gap. This CDR3 is CASSQEGRRSDTQYF. Written as DNA, the CDR3 is TGCGCCAGCAGCCAAGAGGGGCGGAGGTCGGATACGCAGTATTTT.

As for this clonotype: A read error may be the cause here, since a much bigger clone is one base away. The chain uses TRBV28 and TRBJ2-7, with no clear D. Germline V gene sequence: CDR1 MDHEN, CDR2 SYDVKM. This CDR3 comprises 12 residues. Trimming shortened V by 2 bases and J by 2 bases, and 4 bases separated the two germline ends. The CDR3 DNA reads as TGTGCCAGCAGTTTAATGGCCTACGAGCAGTACTTC. Translated: CASSLMAYEQYF.

The J gene is TRBJ2-7, the V gene TRBV20-1; 7 nucleotides match TRBD2. CDR1 and CDR2 from the germline V gene are DFQATT and SNEGSKA (reference sequence). The CDR3 is 13 residues long. V trimming: 6 bases; J trimming: 2 bases; junction bases outside the gene matches: 7. The CDR3 DNA reads as TGCAGTGCCAGGAGCGGGACTACCTACGAGCAGTACTTC. This codes for CSARSGTTYEQYF.

Only a few counts were recorded for this clonotype. The rearrangement joins TRBV4-1 to TRBJ1-1; no definite D call. The germline gives CDR1 MGHRA, CDR2 YSYEKL. The CDR3 covers 16 residues. Trimming cost V 4 bases and J 3 bases, with 18 bases left between them. The CDR3 reads CASSRPLFIGHTEAFF. The CDR3 coding sequence is TGCGCCAGCAGCCGCCCCCTTTTTATAGGGCACACTGAAGCTTTCTTT.

The chain carries TRBV14 and TRBJ2-5; weak D call: TRBD1 (6 bases). Trimming removed 2 bases at V and 2 bases at J, with 15 bases between. Germline V gene lookup returns CDR1 SGHDN and CDR2 FVKESK. The CDR3 totals 16 residues. The CDR3 loop is CASSQPTGYGQETQYF. CDR3 coding DNA: TGTGCCAGCAGCCAACCCACAGGGTATGGGCAAGAGACCCAGTACTTC.

In its sample, this clonotype was seen a few times. The genes are TRBV10-3 and TRBJ2-7, with 9 bases lining up with TRBD1. V shed 8 bases and J 4 bases; nucleotides not matched to a gene: 6. The CDR3 is 13 amino acids. Germline V gives CDR1 ENHRY, CDR2 SYGVKD. This CDR3 is CAIAQGANYEQYF. CDR3 sequence (DNA): TGTGCCATCGCACAGGGGGCAAATTACGAGCAGTACTTC.

This chain connects TRBV7-2 to TRBJ2-7; D assignment may be TRBD1 or TRBD2 (5 bases each). V was clipped by 5 bases and J by 0 bases, with 14 bases between them. The CDR3 is 15 amino acids. Germline assignment: CDR1 SGHTA and CDR2 FQGNSA. The CDR3 bases are TGTGCCAGCAGCCCAAGAGGGACGTTCTCCTACGAGCAGTACTTC. Its translation: CASSPRGTFSYEQYF.

This chain connects TRBV7-9 to TRBJ2-3; D gene ambiguous. The CDR3 covers 14 residues. CDR1 is SEHNR, CDR2 FQNEAQ, per germline (reference sequence). Trimming stripped 4 bases from V and 2 bases from J, with 10 bases between. The CDR3 bases are TGTGCCAGCAGCTCGATAGAGGTCACAGATACGCAGTATTTT. This sequence encodes CASSSIEVTDTQYF.

This sequence joins TRBV7-2 and TRBJ2-7; 7 bases align to TRBD2. The germline CDR1 and CDR2 sequences are SGHTA and FQGNSA. V shed 6 bases, J shed 0 bases, and the junction held 11 bases outside the gene matches. The CDR3 sequence is 16 residues long. This CDR3 reads CASRQAAGVGSYEQYF. CDR3 sequence (DNA): TGTGCCAGCAGGCAAGCGGCGGGAGTGGGCTCCTACGAGCAGTACTTC.

This clonotype was observed a handful of times. This chain uses TRBV7-6 with TRBJ2-5, with 8 bases lining up with TRBD1. The CDR3 sequence is 16 residues long. Unmatched junction bases numbered 10, after V lost 5 bases and J lost 2 bases. Germline assignment: CDR1 SGHVS and CDR2 FNYEAQ. The CDR3 DNA follows: TGTGCCAGCAGCCCAGGACAGGGCGCCCTTCAAGAGACCCAGTACTTC. This encodes CASSPGQGALQETQYF. Looking up the rest from reference TRBV7-6 and TRBJ2-5 gives the full variable domain: GAGVSQSPRYKVTKRGQDVALRCDPISGHVSLYWYRQALGQGPEFLTYFNYEAQQDKSGLPNDRFSAERPEGSISTLTIQRTEQRDSAMYRCASSPGQGALQETQYFGPGTRLLVL.

The gene calls are TRBV7-2 and TRBJ1-6; TRBD1 might be the D (5 bases). Germline assignment: CDR1 SGHTA and CDR2 FQGNSA. CDR3 length equals 15 residues. V lost 6 bases to trimming and J lost 0 bases, with 9 bases between them. The CDR3 sequence is CASRIQGSYNSPLHF. Here the CDR3 DNA reads TGTGCCAGCAGAATTCAGGGCTCCTATAATTCACCCCTCCACTTT.

The chain has TRBV29-1 and TRBJ2-7; D is ambiguous. The V and J ends lost 2 bases and 3 bases respectively, with 8 bases between them. CDR1 and CDR2 from the germline V gene are SQVTM and ANQGSEA. The CDR3 loop spans 12 amino acids. DNA of the CDR3: TGCAGCGTTGAATCTGGTCACTACGAGCAGTACTTC. This codes for CSVESGHYEQYF.

This clonotype was found many times. The rearrangement uses TRBV3-1 and TRBJ2-3; 8 nucleotides match TRBD1. From germline, CDR1 is LGHDT and CDR2 YNNKEL (reference sequence). This CDR3 is 15 amino acids long. V shed 4 bases, J shed 6 bases, and the junction held 9 bases outside the gene matches. The CDR3 region has the DNA TGTGCCAGCAGCCCCGGGACAGGTTTTTTGGATACGCAGTATTTT. Protein sequence: CASSPGTGFLDTQYF.

This clonotype was seen once. The chain uses TRBV27 and TRBJ2-3; 7 nucleotides match TRBD2. Germline V lookup: CDR1 MNHEY, CDR2 SMNVEV (reference sequence). The CDR3 is 13 amino acids. V dropped 5 bases and J dropped 6; count of bases not matched to a gene: 5. In DNA, the CDR3 is TGTGCCAGCAGTGGCGGGAGAGGGGATACGCAGTATTTT. It codes for CASSGGRGDTQYF.

The gene calls are TRBV12-5 and TRBJ1-5; no clear D gene. Germline V gene lookup returns CDR1 LGHNT and CDR2 FRNRAP. The CDR3 is made up of 16 amino acids. V lost 1 base to trimming and J lost 4 bases, with 14 bases between them. This CDR3 reads CASGLAQITRNQPQHF. CDR3 coding DNA: TGTGCTAGTGGTTTGGCGCAAATTACCCGGAATCAGCCCCAGCATTTT.

This clonotype was found a few times. The rearrangement uses TRBV7-9 and TRBJ2-7; possible D gene TRBD1, 6 bases. The germline V and J ends were trimmed by 6 bases and 3 bases, with 12 bases remaining between them. Germline CDR1 SEHNR, CDR2 FQNEAQ (reference sequence). The length of the CDR3 is 13 residues. The CDR3 reads CASRPDRDYEQYF. CDR3 DNA sequence: TGTGCCAGCAGACCGGACAGAGACTACGAGCAGTACTTC.

In DNA, the CDR3 is TGTGCCATCAGGAGGGGCGAGTACACTGAAGCTTTCTTT. It yields the protein CAIRRGEYTEAFF. The V and J genes are TRBV10-3 and TRBJ1-1; possible D gene TRBD1, 5 bases. This CDR3 has 13 residues. Trimming removed 6 bases from V and 3 bases from J, with 11 bases in between. Germline values: CDR1 ENHRY, CDR2 SYGVKD.

This clonotype was seen only a few times. The gene calls are TRBV29-1 and TRBJ2-7, with D possibly TRBD1 on 5 matching bases. V was pared by 6 bases and J by 3 bases, with 15 bases between. The CDR3 loop spans 13 amino acids. Germline V lookup: CDR1 SQVTM, CDR2 ANQGSEA. The CDR3 loop reads CSVAGMSGYEQYF. In DNA form, the CDR3 reads TGCAGCGTCGCAGGGATGTCAGGCTACGAGCAGTACTTC.

In this sample, this clonotype turned up a few times. The chain recombines TRBV5-6 with TRBJ2-7, with D possibly matching TRBD1 (5 bases). CDR1 is SGHDT, CDR2 YYEEEE, per germline. The V end was cut by 6 bases, the J end by 2 bases, with 15 bases between. This CDR3 spans 14 amino acids. CDR3 nucleotide sequence: TGTGCCAGCAACCTCGTGGGGCGAACCTACGAGCAGTACTTC. It yields the protein CASNLVGRTYEQYF.

Concerning this clonotype itself: This CDR3 fails to terminate in the conserved phenylalanine or tryptophan, so it likely reflects a read error. In DNA form, the CDR3 reads TGCAGCGCGAGACAGGGTGACTATGGCTACACCCTC. It specifies CSARQGDYGYTL. This chain connects TRBV29-1 to TRBJ1-2; 7 positions match TRBD1. The germline CDR1 and CDR2 sequences are SQVTM and ANQGSEA. The CDR3 covers 12 residues. J lost 3 bases, V lost 7 bases, and 5 bases had no gene match.

Written as DNA, the CDR3 is TGTGCCAGCAGCTCCGCAGGGGGTGTTAATGAAAAACTGTTTTTT. It specifies CASSSAGGVNEKLFF. V usage is TRBV5-4 and J usage is TRBJ1-4; TRBD1 agrees at 7 bases. Germline V lookup: CDR1 SGHNT, CDR2 YYREEE (reference sequence). The V segment lost 3 bases and the J segment 4 bases; nucleotides outside the gene matches: 6. The CDR3 is 15 amino acids.

This clonotype was observed a few times. DNA of the CDR3: TGTGCCACCAGTGACCCCATGGAAAAGCTTACGCAGTATTTT. It specifies CATSDPMEKLTQYF. The chain joins TRBV24-1 to TRBJ2-3; D is unclear. This CDR3 has 14 residues. Germline V gene data show CDR1 as KGHDR and CDR2 as SFDVKD. V lost 4 bases to trimming and J lost 8 bases, with 15 bases between them.

The rearrangement uses TRBV6-5 and TRBJ1-1; D gene unclear. CDR1 and CDR2 from the germline V gene are MNHEY and SVGAGI. The V gene lost 6 bases and the J gene lost 4 bases, with 12 bases spanning the gap. There are 13 residues in the CDR3. The DNA for the CDR3 is TGTGCCAGCAGAACGAGGTTGGGCACTGAAGCTTTCTTT. Translating gives CASRTRLGTEAFF.

The V gene is TRBV10-3, the J gene TRBJ2-5, with 8 bases aligning to TRBD1. J lost 2 bases, V lost 6 bases, and 2 bases had no gene match. The CDR3 length is 13 residues. Germline CDR1 ENHRY, CDR2 SYGVKD. As DNA, the CDR3 is TGTGCCATCAGGGACAGGGATCAAGAGACCCAGTACTTC. Translating gives CAIRDRDQETQYF.

CDR3 coding DNA: TGTGCCAGCAGCTTATCCACAAGAGGCGGGGAGCTGTTTTTT. This encodes CASSLSTRGGELFF. The chain links TRBV7-2 to TRBJ2-2; D not certain. V lost 2 bases and J lost 7, with 11 bases in between. This CDR3 spans 14 amino acids. Germline values: CDR1 SGHTA, CDR2 FQGNSA.

The chain carries TRBV27 and TRBJ1-2, with D perhaps TRBD1 (6 bases). This CDR3 has 13 amino acids. Trimming shortened V by 6 bases and J by 4 bases, and 12 bases separated the two germline ends. The germline gives CDR1 MNHEY, CDR2 SMNVEV (reference sequence). CDR3 loop: CASSNGTSYGYTF. For the CDR3, the DNA is TGTGCCAGCAGCAACGGGACAAGCTATGGCTACACCTTC.

This chain links TRBV20-1 with TRBJ1-2, with D perhaps matching TRBD1 (5 bases). The germline CDR1 and CDR2 sequences are DFQATT and SNEGSKA (reference sequence). The CDR3 contains 12 residues. V shed 1 base and J shed 7 bases, with 10 bases lying between them. The DNA for the CDR3 is TGCAGTGCTAGAGCGGGGACGGGTGGCTACACCTTC. Protein product: CSARAGTGGYTF.

The CDR3 is CASSYSGRNGYTF. CDR3 nucleotides: TGTGCCAGCAGTTATTCCGGTAGGAATGGCTACACCTTC. V usage is TRBV28 and J usage is TRBJ1-2, with D unresolved. Germline loops: CDR1 MDHEN, CDR2 SYDVKM. The CDR3 contains 13 residues. V lost 4 bases to trimming and J lost 6 bases, with 12 bases between them.